This TCR beta chain was recorded in a study of OX40 agonist ivuxolimab in advanced cancers. Study information: Past anti-PD-1, anti-PD-L1 or anti-CTLA-4 therapy was accepted, and 40% had received some.

Germline V gives CDR1 SSHAT, CDR2 FNYEAQ (reference sequence). V lost 3 bases, J lost 8 bases, and 11 bases lay in between. The CDR3 is 13 residues long. Method: immunoSEQ multiplex PCR; TCRdb's copy keeps in-frame clones and lacks some. The sample lists around 100,000 clones; around nine tenths were seen once. The chain joins TRBV7-7 to TRBJ2-1, with no clear D. This sample comprised CD4+ or CD8+ T cells sorted from blood, obtained in a trial of the OX40 agonist ivuxolimab. This receptor was obtained from an adult with an advanced solid tumor such as melanoma, head and neck, liver or kidney cancer. CDR3 residues: CASSLVGSDEQFF. In nucleotides, the CDR3 is TGTGCCAGCAGCTTGGTCGGTTCGGATGAGCAGTTCTTC.